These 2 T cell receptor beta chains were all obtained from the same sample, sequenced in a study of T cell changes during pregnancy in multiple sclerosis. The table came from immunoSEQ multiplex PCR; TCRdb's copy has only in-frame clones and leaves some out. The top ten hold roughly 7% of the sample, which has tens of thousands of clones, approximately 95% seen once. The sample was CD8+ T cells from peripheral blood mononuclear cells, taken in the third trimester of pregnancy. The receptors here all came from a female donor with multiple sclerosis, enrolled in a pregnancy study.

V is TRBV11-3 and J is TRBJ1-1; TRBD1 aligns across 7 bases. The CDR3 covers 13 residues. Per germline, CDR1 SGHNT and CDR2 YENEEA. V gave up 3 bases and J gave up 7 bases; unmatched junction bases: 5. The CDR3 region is CASSFTGVDEAFF. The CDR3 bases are TGTGCCAGCAGCTTTACAGGGGTGGATGAAGCTTTCTTT.

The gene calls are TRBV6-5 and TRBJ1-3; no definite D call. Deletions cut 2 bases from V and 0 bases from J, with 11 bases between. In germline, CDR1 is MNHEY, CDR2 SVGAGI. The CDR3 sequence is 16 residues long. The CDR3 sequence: CASSYTDNYSGNTIYF. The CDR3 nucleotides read TGTGCCAGCAGTTACACTGATAACTACTCTGGAAACACCATATATTTT.